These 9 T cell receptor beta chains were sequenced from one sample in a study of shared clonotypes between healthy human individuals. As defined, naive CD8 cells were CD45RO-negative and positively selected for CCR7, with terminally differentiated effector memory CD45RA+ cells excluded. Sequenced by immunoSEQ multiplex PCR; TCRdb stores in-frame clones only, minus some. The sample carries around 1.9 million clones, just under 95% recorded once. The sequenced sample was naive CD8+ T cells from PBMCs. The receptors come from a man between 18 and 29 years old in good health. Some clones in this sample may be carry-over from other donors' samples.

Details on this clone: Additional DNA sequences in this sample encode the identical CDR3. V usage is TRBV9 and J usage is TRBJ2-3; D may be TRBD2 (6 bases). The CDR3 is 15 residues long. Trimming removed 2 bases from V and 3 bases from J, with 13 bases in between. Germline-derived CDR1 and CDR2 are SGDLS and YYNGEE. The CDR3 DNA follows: TGTGCCAGCAGCGTTGGGGGACTCCGGACAGATACGCAGTATTTT. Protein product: CASSVGGLRTDTQYF.

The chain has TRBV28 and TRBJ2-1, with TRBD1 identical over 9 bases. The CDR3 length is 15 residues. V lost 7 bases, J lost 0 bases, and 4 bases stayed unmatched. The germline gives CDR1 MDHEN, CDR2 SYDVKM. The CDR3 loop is CASTPGQGSYNEQFF. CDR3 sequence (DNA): TGTGCCAGCACCCCGGGACAGGGCTCCTACAATGAGCAGTTCTTC.

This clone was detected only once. Here the CDR3 reads CASSTATAGSYGYTF. In DNA form, the CDR3 reads TGTGCCAGCAGTACCGCTACGGCAGGGTCCTATGGCTACACCTTC. V gene TRBV11-1 combines with J gene TRBJ1-2, with a tentative D call TRBD1 (5 bases). V was pared by 6 bases and J by 4 bases, with 18 bases between. The CDR3 has 15 residues. Germline CDR1 reads SGHAT; CDR2 reads FQDESV (reference sequence).

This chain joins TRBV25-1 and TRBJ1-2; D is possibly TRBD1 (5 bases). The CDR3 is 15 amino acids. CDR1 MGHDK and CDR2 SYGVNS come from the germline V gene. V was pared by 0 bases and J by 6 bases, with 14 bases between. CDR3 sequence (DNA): TGTGCCAGCAGTGAATATATGGCAGGGCCAAATGGCTACACCTTC. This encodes CASSEYMAGPNGYTF.

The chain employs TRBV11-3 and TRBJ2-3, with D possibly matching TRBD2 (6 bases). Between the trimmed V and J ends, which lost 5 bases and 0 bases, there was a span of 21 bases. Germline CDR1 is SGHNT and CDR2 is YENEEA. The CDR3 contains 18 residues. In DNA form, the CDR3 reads TGTGCCAGCAGCCCAGGGTGGGATAGCGGTACTAGCACAGATACGCAGTATTTT. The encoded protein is CASSPGWDSGTSTDTQYF. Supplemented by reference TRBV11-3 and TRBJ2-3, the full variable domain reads EAGVVQSPRYKIIEKKQPVAFWCNPISGHNTLYWYLQNLGQGPELLIRYENEEAVDDSQLPKDRFSAERLKGVDSTLKIQPAELGDSAVYLCASSPGWDSGTSTDTQYFGPGTRLTVL.

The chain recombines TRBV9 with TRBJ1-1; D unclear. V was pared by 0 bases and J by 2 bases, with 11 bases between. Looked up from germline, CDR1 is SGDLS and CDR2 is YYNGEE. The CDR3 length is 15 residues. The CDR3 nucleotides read TGTGCCAGCAGCGTAGCTAGCAGTTCCAACACTGAAGCTTTCTTT. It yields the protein CASSVASSSNTEAFF.

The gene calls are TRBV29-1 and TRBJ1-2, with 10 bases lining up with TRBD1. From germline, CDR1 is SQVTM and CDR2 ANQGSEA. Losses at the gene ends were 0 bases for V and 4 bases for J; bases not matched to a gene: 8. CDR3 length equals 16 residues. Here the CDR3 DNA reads TGCAGCGTTGAAGACCCCGACAGGGGGCGAAGCTATGGCTACACCTTC. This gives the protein CSVEDPDRGRSYGYTF.

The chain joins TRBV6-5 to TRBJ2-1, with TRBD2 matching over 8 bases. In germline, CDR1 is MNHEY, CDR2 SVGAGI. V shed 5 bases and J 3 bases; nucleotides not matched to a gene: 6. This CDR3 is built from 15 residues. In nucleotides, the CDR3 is TGTGCCAGCAGTGGCGGACTAGCAATCTACAATGAGCAGTTCTTC. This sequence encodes CASSGGLAIYNEQFF.

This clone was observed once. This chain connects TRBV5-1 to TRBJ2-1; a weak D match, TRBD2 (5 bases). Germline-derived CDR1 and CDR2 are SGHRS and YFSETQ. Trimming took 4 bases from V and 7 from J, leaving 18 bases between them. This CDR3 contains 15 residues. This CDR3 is CASSPNSISGNEQFF. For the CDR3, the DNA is TGCGCCAGCAGCCCGAACTCTATCTCGGGGAATGAGCAGTTCTTC.